One and the same sample provided the 10 T cell receptor beta chains below, sequenced in a study of spatial heterogeneity in lung cancer. The time point: sample taken at primary tumor resection. MiXCR was run by TCRdb on the 5' RACE reads, yielding one entry per CDR3 protein. Among tens of thousands of distinct CDR3 sequences, about 12% were seen once, and the ten largest hold more than 40%. Here the sequenced sample was PBMCs, taken at surgery. The receptors originated from a male donor with early-stage non-small cell lung cancer.

This clonotype was detected only a few times. This chain uses TRBV24-1 with TRBJ2-7, with D perhaps being TRBD1 or TRBD2 (5 bases each). The CDR3 length is 14 residues. V was cut by 3 bases and J by 0 bases, with 8 bases left in between. CDR1 is KGHDR, CDR2 SFDVKD, per germline. The CDR3 DNA is TGTGCCACCAGTGATCGGGGCCTCTCCTACGAGCAGTACTTC. This sequence encodes CATSDRGLSYEQYF.

In its sample, this clonotype was seen many times. The chain has TRBV2 and TRBJ2-7; 7 nucleotides line up with TRBD1. With V trimmed by 6 bases and J by 7 bases, 6 bases remained unmatched. The CDR3 is 12 residues long. Germline V CDR1 and CDR2: SNHLY, FYNNEI. CDR3 nucleotides: TGTGCCAGCAGGAAGACAGGGTTTGAGCAGTACTTC. This gives the protein CASRKTGFEQYF.

This clonotype appeared many times. The chain carries TRBV28 and TRBJ2-5, with 8 bases lining up with TRBD1. Trimming cost V 5 bases and J 1 base; bases outside gene matches: 6. Germline V gives CDR1 MDHEN, CDR2 SYDVKM. There are 15 residues in the CDR3. The CDR3 loop is CASSPQGAGQETQYF. In nucleotides, the CDR3 is TGTGCCAGCAGTCCGCAGGGGGCAGGCCAAGAGACCCAGTACTTC.

The rearrangement joins TRBV14 to TRBJ2-5; no firm D call. CDR1 and CDR2 from the germline V gene are SGHDN and FVKESK. V was trimmed by 2 bases and J by 5 bases, leaving 18 bases between them. CDR3 length equals 16 residues. CDR3: CASSQRAAQVGETQYF. The CDR3 region has the DNA TGTGCCAGCAGCCAAAGGGCCGCCCAGGTCGGGGAGACCCAGTACTTC.

V is TRBV12-3 or TRBV12-4 and J is TRBJ2-5; D tentatively fits TRBD1 or TRBD2 (5 bases each). The CDR3 has 14 amino acids. V was trimmed by 4 bases and J by 4 bases, leaving 13 bases between them. The CDR3 is CASSSRGTGETQYF. The CDR3 bases are TGTGCCAGCAGTTCAAGAGGGACGGGAGAGACCCAGTACTTC.

This clonotype has at least ten counts. This chain links TRBV29-1 with TRBJ2-3; 12 bases map to TRBD2. Germline assignment: CDR1 SQVTM and CDR2 ANQGSEA. The CDR3 loop spans 14 amino acids. J was trimmed by 3 bases and V by 3 bases; bases with no gene match: 1. The CDR3 protein is CSVDTSGGTDTQYF. CDR3 coding DNA: TGCAGCGTTGATACTAGCGGGGGGACAGATACGCAGTATTTT.

This clonotype has only a few counts. For the CDR3, the DNA is TGTGCCAGCACCCGAGGGGAGGAAAACACAGATACGCAGTATTTT. This gives the protein CASTRGEENTDTQYF. This chain links TRBV13 with TRBJ2-3, with D possibly being TRBD2 (6 bases). The CDR3 contains 15 residues. V lost 7 bases to trimming and J lost 2 bases, with 16 bases between them. Germline loops: CDR1 PRHDT, CDR2 FYEKMQ (reference sequence).

This clonotype has more than one count but fewer than ten. The V and J genes are TRBV2 and TRBJ2-3; 9 bases line up with TRBD1. V was clipped by 11 bases and J by 5 bases; unmatched bases: 11. The CDR3 is 14 amino acids. Germline lookup yields CDR1 SNHLY and CDR2 FYNNEI. Here the CDR3 reads CAGRTTGGIDTQYF. The CDR3 bases are TGTGCCGGCCGAACCACAGGGGGCATAGATACGCAGTATTTT. Combining the CDR3 with reference TRBV2 and TRBJ2-3 gives the whole variable domain EPEVTQTPSHQVTQMGQEVILRCVPISNHLYFYWYRQILGQKVEFLVSFYNNEISEKSEIFDDQFSVERPDGSNFTLKIRSTKLEDSAMYFCAGRTTGGIDTQYFGPGTRLTVL.

This clonotype was picked up a small number of times. The rearrangement links TRBV12-3 or TRBV12-4 to TRBJ1-6; D remains unclear. V lost 3 bases to trimming and J lost 10 bases, with 7 bases between them. The CDR3 is 12 residues long. CDR3 in amino acids: CASSLTLSPLHF. The CDR3 DNA follows: TGTGCCAGCAGTTTGACCCTGTCACCCCTCCACTTT.

The chain carries TRBV10-3 and TRBJ2-5; 11 bases fit TRBD2. J was trimmed by 10 bases and V by 0 bases; bases with no gene match: 4. The CDR3 spans 14 residues. CDR1 is ENHRY, CDR2 SYGVKD, per germline. The DNA of the CDR3 is TGTGCCATCAGTGAGTCTACTAGCGGGGGAATCCAGTACTTC. This codes for CAISESTSGGIQYF.